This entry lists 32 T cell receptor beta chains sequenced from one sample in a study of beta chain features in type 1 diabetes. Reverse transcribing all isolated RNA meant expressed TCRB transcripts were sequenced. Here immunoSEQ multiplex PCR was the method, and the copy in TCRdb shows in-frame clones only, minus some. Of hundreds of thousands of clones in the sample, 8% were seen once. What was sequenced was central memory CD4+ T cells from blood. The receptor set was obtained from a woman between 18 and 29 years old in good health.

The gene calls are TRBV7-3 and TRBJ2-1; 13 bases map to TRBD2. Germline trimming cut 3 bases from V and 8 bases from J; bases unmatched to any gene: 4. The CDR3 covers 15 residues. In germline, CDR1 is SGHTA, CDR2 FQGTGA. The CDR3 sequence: CASSFGLAGVDEQFF. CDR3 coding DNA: TGTGCCAGCAGCTTTGGACTAGCGGGAGTTGATGAGCAGTTCTTC.

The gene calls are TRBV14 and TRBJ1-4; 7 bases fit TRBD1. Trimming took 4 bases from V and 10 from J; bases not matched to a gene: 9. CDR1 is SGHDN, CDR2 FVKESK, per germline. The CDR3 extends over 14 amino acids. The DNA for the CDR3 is TGTGCCAGCAGCCGACAGGGCTCCTGGGCAAAACTGTTTTTT. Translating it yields CASSRQGSWAKLFF.

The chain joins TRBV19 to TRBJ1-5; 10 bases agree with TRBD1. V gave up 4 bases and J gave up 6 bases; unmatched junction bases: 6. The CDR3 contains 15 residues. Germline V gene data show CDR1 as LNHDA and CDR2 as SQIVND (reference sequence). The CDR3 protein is CASSTGQGLSQPQHF. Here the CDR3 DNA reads TGTGCCAGTAGTACGGGACAGGGGTTGAGTCAGCCCCAGCATTTT.

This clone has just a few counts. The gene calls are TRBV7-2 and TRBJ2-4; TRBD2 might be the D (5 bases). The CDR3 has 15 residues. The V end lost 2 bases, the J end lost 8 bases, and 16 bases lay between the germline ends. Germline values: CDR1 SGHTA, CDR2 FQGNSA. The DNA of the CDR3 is TGTGCCAGCAGCTTATTTCTGCGTCGGGATGACATTCAGTACTTC. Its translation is CASSLFLRRDDIQYF.

The CDR3 is CASSLVHSGANVLTF. In DNA form, the CDR3 reads TGTGCCAGCAGCTTGGTTCACTCTGGGGCCAACGTCCTGACTTTC. The V call is TRBV5-4, the J call TRBJ2-6, with D unresolved. V lost 0 bases and J lost 0, with 4 bases in between. Germline values: CDR1 SGHNT, CDR2 YYREEE (reference sequence). CDR3 length equals 15 residues.

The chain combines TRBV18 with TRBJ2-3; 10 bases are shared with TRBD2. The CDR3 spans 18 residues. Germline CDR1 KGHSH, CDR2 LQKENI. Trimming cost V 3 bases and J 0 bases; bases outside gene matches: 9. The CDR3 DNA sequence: TGTGCCAGCTCACCTAACTACGGACTAGCGGAGAGCACAGATACGCAGTATTTT. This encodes CASSPNYGLAESTDTQYF.

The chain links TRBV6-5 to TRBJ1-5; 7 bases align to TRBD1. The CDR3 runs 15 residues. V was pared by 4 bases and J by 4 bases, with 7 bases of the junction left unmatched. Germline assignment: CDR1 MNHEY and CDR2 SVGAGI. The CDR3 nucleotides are TGTGCCAGCAGTTTCTCGTTACAGGGGAATCAGCCCCAGCATTTT. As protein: CASSFSLQGNQPQHF.

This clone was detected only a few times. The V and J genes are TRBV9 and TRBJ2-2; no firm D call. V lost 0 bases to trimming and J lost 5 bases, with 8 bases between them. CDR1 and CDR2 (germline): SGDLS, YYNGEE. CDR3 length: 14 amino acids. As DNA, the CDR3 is TGTGCCAGCAGCGTAGGGGGTGAGACCGGGGAGCTGTTTTTT. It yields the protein CASSVGGETGELFF.

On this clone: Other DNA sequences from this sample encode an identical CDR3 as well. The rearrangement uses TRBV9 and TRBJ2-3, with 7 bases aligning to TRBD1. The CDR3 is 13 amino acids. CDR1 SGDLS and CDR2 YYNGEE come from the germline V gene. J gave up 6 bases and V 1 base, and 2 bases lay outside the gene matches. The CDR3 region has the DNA TGTGCCAGCAGCGTATCAGGGGGTGATACGCAGTATTTT. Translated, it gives CASSVSGGDTQYF. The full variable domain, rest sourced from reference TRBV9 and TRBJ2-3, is DSGVTQTPKHLITATGQRVTLRCSPRSGDLSVYWYQQSLDQGLQFLIQYYNGEERAKGNILERFSAQQFPDLHSELNLSSLELGDSALYFCASSVSGGDTQYFGPGTRLTVL.

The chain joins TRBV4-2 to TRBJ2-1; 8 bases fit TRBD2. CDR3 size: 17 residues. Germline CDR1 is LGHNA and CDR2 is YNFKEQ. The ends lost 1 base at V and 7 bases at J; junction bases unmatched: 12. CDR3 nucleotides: TGTGCCAGCAGCCAAGCCCTCCGAACTGGCGGGGGGAATGAGCAGTTCTTC. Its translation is CASSQALRTGGGNEQFF.

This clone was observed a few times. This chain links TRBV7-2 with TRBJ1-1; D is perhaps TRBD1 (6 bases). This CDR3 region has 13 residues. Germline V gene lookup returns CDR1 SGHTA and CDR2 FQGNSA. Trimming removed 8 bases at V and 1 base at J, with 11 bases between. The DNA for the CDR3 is TGTGCCAGCCGGGGGGCGCGGAACACTGAAGCTTTCTTT. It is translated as CASRGARNTEAFF.

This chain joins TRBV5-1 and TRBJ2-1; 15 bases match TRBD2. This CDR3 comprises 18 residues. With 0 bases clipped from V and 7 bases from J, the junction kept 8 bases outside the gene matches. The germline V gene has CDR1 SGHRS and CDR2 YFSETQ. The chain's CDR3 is CASSLGTSGRAFQNEQFF. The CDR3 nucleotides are TGCGCCAGCAGCTTGGGGACTAGCGGGAGGGCCTTTCAGAATGAGCAGTTCTTC.

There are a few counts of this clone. The CDR3 protein is CSVGGLANSYNEQFF. CDR3 DNA sequence: TGCAGCGTTGGAGGACTAGCGAACTCCTACAATGAGCAGTTCTTC. This chain connects TRBV29-1 to TRBJ2-1, with 9 positions matching TRBD2. The ends lost 4 bases at V and 0 bases at J; junction bases unmatched: 4. The CDR3 extends over 15 amino acids. Germline V gene lookup returns CDR1 SQVTM and CDR2 ANQGSEA.

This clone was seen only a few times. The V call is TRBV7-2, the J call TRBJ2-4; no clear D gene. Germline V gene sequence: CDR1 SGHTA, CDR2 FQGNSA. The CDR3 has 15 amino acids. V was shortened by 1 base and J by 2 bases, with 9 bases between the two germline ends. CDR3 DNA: TGTGCCAGCAGCTTAGGGGGTAGCCCCAAAAACATTCAGTACTTC. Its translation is CASSLGGSPKNIQYF.

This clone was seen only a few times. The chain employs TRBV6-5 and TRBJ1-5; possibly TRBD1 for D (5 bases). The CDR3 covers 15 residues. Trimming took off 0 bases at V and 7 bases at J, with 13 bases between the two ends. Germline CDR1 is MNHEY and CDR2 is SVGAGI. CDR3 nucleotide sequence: TGTGCCAGCAGTTACTCGGGAGGGGAAGAACAGCCCCAGCATTTT. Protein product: CASSYSGGEEQPQHF.

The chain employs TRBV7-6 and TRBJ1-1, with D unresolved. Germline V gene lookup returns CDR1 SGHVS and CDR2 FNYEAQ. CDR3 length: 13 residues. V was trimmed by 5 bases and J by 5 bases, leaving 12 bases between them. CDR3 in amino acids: CASSPELLTEAFF. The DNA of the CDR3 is TGTGCCAGCAGCCCCGAGCTGTTAACTGAAGCTTTCTTT.

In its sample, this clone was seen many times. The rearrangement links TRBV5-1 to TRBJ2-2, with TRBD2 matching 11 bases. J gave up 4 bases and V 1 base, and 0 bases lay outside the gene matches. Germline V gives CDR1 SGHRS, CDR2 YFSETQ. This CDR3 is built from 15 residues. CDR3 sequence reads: CASSLTSGSTGELFF. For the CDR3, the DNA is TGCGCCAGCAGCTTGACTAGCGGGAGCACCGGGGAGCTGTTTTTT.

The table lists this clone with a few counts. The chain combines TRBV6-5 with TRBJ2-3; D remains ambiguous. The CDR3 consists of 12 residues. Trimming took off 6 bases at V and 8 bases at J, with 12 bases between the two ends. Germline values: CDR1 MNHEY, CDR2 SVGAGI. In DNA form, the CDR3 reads TGTGCCAGCAGGGACCCTCCCGGTACGCAGTATTTT. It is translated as CASRDPPGTQYF.

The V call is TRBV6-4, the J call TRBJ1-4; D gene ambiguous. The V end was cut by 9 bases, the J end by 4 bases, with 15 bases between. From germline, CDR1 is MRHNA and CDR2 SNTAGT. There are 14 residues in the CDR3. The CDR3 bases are TGTGCCAGATTCGCTCAGAGAAATAATGAAAAACTGTTTTTT. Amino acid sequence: CARFAQRNNEKLFF.

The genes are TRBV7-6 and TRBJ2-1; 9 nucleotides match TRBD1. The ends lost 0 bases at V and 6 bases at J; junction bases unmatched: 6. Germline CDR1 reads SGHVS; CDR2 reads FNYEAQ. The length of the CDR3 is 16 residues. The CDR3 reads CASSLASGTGPNEQFF. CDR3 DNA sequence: TGTGCCAGCAGCTTAGCGTCAGGGACAGGGCCCAATGAGCAGTTCTTC.

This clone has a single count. The CDR3 coding sequence is TGTGCCAGCAGCCAAGCCAGTATTAGTACAGATACGCAGTATTTT. Translated: CASSQASISTDTQYF. The chain uses TRBV4-2 and TRBJ2-3; D remains ambiguous. CDR3 length: 15 residues. Trimming removed 1 base at V and 3 bases at J, with 11 bases between. CDR1 and CDR2 from the germline V gene are LGHNA and YNFKEQ.

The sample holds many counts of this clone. The CDR3 bases are TGTGCCAGCACCCGACAGAGCTCTTACGAGCAGTACTTC. Translation gives CASTRQSSYEQYF. V and J are TRBV11-2 and TRBJ2-7, with TRBD1 as a possible D gene (5 bases). This CDR3 has 13 amino acids. The germline V and J ends were trimmed by 7 bases and 4 bases, with 14 bases remaining between them. In germline, CDR1 is SGHAT, CDR2 FQNNGV.

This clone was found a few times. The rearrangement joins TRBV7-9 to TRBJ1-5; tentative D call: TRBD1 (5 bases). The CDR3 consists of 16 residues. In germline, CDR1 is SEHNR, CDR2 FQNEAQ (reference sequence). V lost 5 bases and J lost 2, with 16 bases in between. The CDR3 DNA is TGTGCCAGCAGCCGAGGCATTCAGGGAGGCAATCAGCCCCAGCATTTT. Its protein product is CASSRGIQGGNQPQHF.

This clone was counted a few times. The CDR3 protein is CASSLFGGTEAFF. CDR3 nucleotides: TGCGCCAGCAGCTTGTTCGGCGGCACTGAAGCTTTCTTT. This chain connects TRBV5-1 to TRBJ1-1, with no clear D. Trimming cost V 1 base and J 4 bases, with 8 bases left between them. The CDR3 runs to 13 residues. Germline CDR1 reads SGHRS; CDR2 reads YFSETQ.

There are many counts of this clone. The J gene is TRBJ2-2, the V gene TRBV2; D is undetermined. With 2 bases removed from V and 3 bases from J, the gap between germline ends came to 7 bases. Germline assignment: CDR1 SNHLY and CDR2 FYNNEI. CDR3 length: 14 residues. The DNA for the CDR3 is TGTGCCAGCAGTGAACTCCGGGACACCGGGGAGCTGTTTTTT. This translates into CASSELRDTGELFF.

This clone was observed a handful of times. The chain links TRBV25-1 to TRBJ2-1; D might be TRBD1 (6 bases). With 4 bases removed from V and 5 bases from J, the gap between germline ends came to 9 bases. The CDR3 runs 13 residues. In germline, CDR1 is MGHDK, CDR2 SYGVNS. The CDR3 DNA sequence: TGTGCCAGCAGTGGCAGGGGAAACAATGAGCAGTTCTTC. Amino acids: CASSGRGNNEQFF.

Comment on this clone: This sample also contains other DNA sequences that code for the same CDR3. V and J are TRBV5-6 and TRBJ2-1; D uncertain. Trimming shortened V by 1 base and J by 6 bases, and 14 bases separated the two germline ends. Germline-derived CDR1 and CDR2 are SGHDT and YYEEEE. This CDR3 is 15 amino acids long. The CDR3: CASSLLKGHSNEQFF. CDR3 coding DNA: TGTGCCAGCAGCTTGTTGAAGGGCCACTCCAATGAGCAGTTCTTC. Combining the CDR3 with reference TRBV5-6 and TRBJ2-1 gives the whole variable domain DAGVTQSPTHLIKTRGQQVTLRCSPKSGHDTVSWYQQALGQGPQFIFQYYEEEERQRGNFPDRFSGHQFPNYSSELNVNALLLGDSALYLCASSLLKGHSNEQFFGPGTRLTVL.

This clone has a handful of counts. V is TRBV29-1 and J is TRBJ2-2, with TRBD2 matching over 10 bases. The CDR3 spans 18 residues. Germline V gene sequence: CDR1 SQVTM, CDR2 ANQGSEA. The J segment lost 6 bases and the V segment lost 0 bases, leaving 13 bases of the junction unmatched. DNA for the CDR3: TGCAGCGTTGAAGATCGAGGACTAGCGGATGGAGGATCCGGGGAGCTGTTTTTT. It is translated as CSVEDRGLADGGSGELFF.

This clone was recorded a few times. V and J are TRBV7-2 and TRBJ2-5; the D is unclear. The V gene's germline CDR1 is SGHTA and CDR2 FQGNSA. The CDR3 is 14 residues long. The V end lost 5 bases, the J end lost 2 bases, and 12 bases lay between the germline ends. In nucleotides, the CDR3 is TGTGCCAGCAGCCCAATGGCCGGGCAAGAGACCCAGTACTTC. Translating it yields CASSPMAGQETQYF.

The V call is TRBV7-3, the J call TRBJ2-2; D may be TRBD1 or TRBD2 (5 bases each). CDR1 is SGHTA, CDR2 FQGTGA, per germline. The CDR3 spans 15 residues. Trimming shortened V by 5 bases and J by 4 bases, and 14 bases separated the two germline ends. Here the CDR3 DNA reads TGTGCCAGCAGCCCGAACTCAGGGACCACCGGGGAGCTGTTTTTT. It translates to CASSPNSGTTGELFF.

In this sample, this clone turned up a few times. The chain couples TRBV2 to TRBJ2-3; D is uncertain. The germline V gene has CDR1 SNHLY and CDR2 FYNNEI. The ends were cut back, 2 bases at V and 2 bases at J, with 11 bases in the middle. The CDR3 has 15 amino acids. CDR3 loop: CASSEILAFTDTQYF. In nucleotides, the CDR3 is TGTGCCAGCAGTGAAATCTTGGCGTTCACAGATACGCAGTATTTT.

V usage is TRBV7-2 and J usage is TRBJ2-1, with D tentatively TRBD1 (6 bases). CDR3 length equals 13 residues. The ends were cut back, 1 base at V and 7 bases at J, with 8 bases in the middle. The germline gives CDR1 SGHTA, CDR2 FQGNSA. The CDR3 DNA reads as TGTGCCAGCAGCTTAGACAGGGCTAATGAGCAGTTCTTC. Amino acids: CASSLDRANEQFF.